This T cell receptor (beta chain) was sequenced during a study of blood T cell repertoires in COVID-19. Study information: Researchers got acute and convalescent COVID-19 samples from the United States, Italy and Spain. T cells, B-cell-depleted T cells, or PBMCs supplied cDNA or gDNA.

This clone was observed a single time. As processed by the authors: Researchers report that nucleated cell counts were estimated from reference gene primer amplification. Data came from immunoSEQ multiplex PCR; TCRdb stores just in-frame clones and leaves some out. From that table come the V and J calls and clone size; the DNA was used to work out D and trimming. The sample shows 150,000 or so clones, roughly 90% of them seen only once. The germline CDR1 and CDR2 sequences are SGHVS and FQNEAQ. CDR3 length: 14 amino acids. The germline V and J ends were trimmed by 5 bases and 5 bases, with 15 bases remaining between them.

The sequence derives from a woman aged 45-65 years with acute or convalescent COVID-19. Sequencing was done on a sample of peripheral blood. V and J are TRBV7-8 and TRBJ1-1; a weak D match, TRBD1 (6 bases). CDR3 sequence (DNA): TGTGCCAGCAGCCTCACAGGGCTTGGGACTGAAGCTTTCTTT. Translating it yields CASSLTGLGTEAFF.